Listed below are T cell receptor beta chains from one sample, sequenced in a study of T cells in Graves' hyperthyroidism and ophthalmopathy. In TCRdb, the multiplex PCR reads were re-called with MiXCR into one record per CDR3 protein. Of hundreds of thousands of distinct CDR3 sequences in the sample, 45% are singletons; the top ten hold under 8%. The material sequenced was peripheral blood or thyroid tissue (not recorded which). The receptors here all came from an adult man with Graves' disease, either hyperthyroidism or ophthalmopathy (not recorded which). Both conserved end residues are part of each CDR3. Each record gives: V gene, clone size, J gene, D gene, CDR3 protein, CDR3 DNA. The D gene is left open where the match is weak. A clone size is listed for some rows: how often the clone was seen (once, few, many), or a class if it is expanded.

TRBV24-1	once	TRBJ1-2	NA	CATSAREGGTGPYGYTF	TGTGCCACCAGTGCTAGAGAAGGGGGGACGGGTCCCTATGGCTACACCTTC
TRBV2	NA	TRBJ1-4	NA	CARGGTDNEKLFF	TGTGCCAGAGGGGGAACAGATAATGAAAAACTGTTTTTT
TRBV7-8	NA	TRBJ1-2	NA	CASSLAGGRDYGYTF	TGTGCCAGCAGCTTAGCTGGGGGCCGGGACTATGGCTACACCTTC
TRBV4-1	NA	TRBJ1-3	NA	CASSQELPPGNTIYF	TGCGCCAGCAGCCAAGAATTACCACCTGGAAACACCATATATTTT
TRBV7-8	NA	TRBJ2-7	TRBD2	CASSPRLAAQREQYF	TGTGCCAGCAGCCCACGACTAGCGGCTCAGCGCGAGCAGTACTTC
TRBV10-3	NA	TRBJ2-2	TRBD2	CAISESTSGSNEQFF	TGTGCCATCAGTGAGTCAACTAGCGGGAGCAATGAGCAGTTTTTT
TRBV19	NA	TRBJ1-1	NA	CAGSGDVMNTEAFF	TGTGCCGGTAGTGGAGACGTGATGAACACTGAAGCTTTCTTT
TRBV29-1	many	TRBJ1-4	TRBD1	CSVGVQGITTNEKLFF	TGCAGCGTTGGCGTACAGGGGATCACAACTAATGAAAAACTGTTTTTT
TRBV7-2	NA	TRBJ1-1	NA	CASSLTETRATEAFF	TGTGCCAGCAGCTTAACCGAGACAAGGGCCACTGAAGCTTTCTTT
TRBV2	NA	TRBJ1-1	TRBD1	CASSRTGGGGNTEAFF	TGTGCCAGCAGTAGGACAGGGGGCGGGGGGAACACTGAAGCTTTCTTT
TRBV29-1	NA	TRBJ1-2	NA	CSVDRGGNTF	TGCAGCGTTGACAGGGGTGGAAACACCTTC
TRBV20-1	NA	TRBJ1-1	NA	CSASADSTEAFF	TGCAGTGCTAGTGCGGACTCCACTGAAGCTTTCTTT
TRBV11-3	few	TRBJ2-5	NA	CASSLGHLSGETQYF	TGTGCCAGCAGCTTAGGTCACCTCAGTGGGGAGACCCAGTACTTC
TRBV10-3	NA	TRBJ1-1	NA	CAISEGTEAFF	TGTGCCATCAGTGAGGGGACTGAAGCTTTCTTT
TRBV10-3	many	TRBJ1-5	NA	CAISEPADQPQHF	TGTGCCATCAGTGAGCCAGCTGATCAGCCCCAGCATTTT
TRBV10-3	NA	TRBJ1-5	NA	CAITDDSNQPQHF	TGTGCCATCACCGACGATAGCAATCAGCCCCAGCATTTT
TRBV29-1	many	TRBJ2-2	NA	CSVAPHSANTGELFF	TGCAGCGTTGCTCCTCACAGCGCGAACACCGGGGAGCTGTTTTTT
TRBV11-2	NA	TRBJ2-2	NA	CASSSYRSTGELFF	TGTGCCAGCAGTTCCTACAGGAGTACCGGGGAGCTGTTTTTT
TRBV25-1	NA	TRBJ1-6	NA	CASSHDLGISPLHF	TGTGCCAGCAGTCACGACCTGGGGATTTCACCCCTCCACTTT
TRBV2	once	TRBJ1-4	TRBD1	CASRGGQGGRAYEKLFF	TGTGCCAGCAGGGGAGGACAGGGGGGTCGGGCATATGAAAAACTGTTTTTT
TRBV12-3/TRBV12-4	few	TRBJ1-2	TRBD1	CASSPRTGDGYTF	TGTGCCAGCAGTCCCCGGACAGGGGATGGCTACACCTTC
TRBV20-1	NA	TRBJ2-5	TRBD1	CSESATGGETQYF	TGCAGTGAGTCCGCGACAGGGGGCGAGACCCAGTACTTC
TRBV25-1	NA	TRBJ1-6	TRBD1	CASSETGGFSPLHF	TGTGCCAGCAGTGAGACAGGGGGGTTCTCACCCCTCCACTTT
TRBV7-2	NA	TRBJ1-1	TRBD1	CASSLVRTGYTEAFF	TGTGCCAGCAGCTTAGTGCGGACAGGGTACACTGAAGCTTTCTTT
TRBV2	many	TRBJ2-5	NA	CASSDTRETQYF	TGTGCCAGCAGTGACACCAGGGAGACCCAGTACTTC
TRBV25-1	many	TRBJ1-2	NA	CASSETPIYGYTF	TGTGCCAGCAGTGAAACCCCCATCTATGGCTACACCTTC
TRBV7-9	NA	TRBJ2-7	TRBD1	CASTTGTGASYEQYF	TGTGCCAGCACCACCGGGACAGGGGCTTCCTACGAGCAGTACTTC
TRBV20-1	many	TRBJ1-5	NA	CSAIDRYQHF	TGCAGTGCCATAGACAGGTACCAGCATTTT
TRBV6-5	NA	TRBJ2-5	NA	CASSLGAMAQYF	TGTGCCAGCAGCTTAGGAGCGATGGCGCAGTACTTC
TRBV12-3/TRBV12-4	few	TRBJ1-1	TRBD1	CASSLTGGRAEAFF	TGTGCCAGCAGTTTAACAGGGGGCAGGGCTGAAGCTTTCTTT
TRBV7-9	NA	TRBJ1-3	NA	CARDSLRENTIYF	TGTGCCAGGGATAGTCTACGGGAAAACACCATATATTTT
TRBV29-1	NA	TRBJ1-2	NA	CSLASGALSYGYTF	TGCAGCTTGGCCTCGGGGGCTCTATCCTATGGCTACACCTTC
TRBV29-1	few	TRBJ1-1	NA	CSVEDPGDKMNTEAFF	TGCAGCGTTGAAGATCCCGGGGACAAAATGAACACTGAAGCTTTCTTT
TRBV20-1	once	TRBJ1-4	NA	CSARTDATNEELLF	TGCAGTGCTAGAACGGATGCAACTAATGAAGAACTGCTTTTT
TRBV14	many	TRBJ1-3	TRBD1	CASSQVFGQVGNTIYF	TGTGCCAGCAGCCAAGTATTCGGACAGGTCGGAAACACCATATATTTT
TRBV10-3	many	TRBJ1-5	NA	CAISGTNQPQHF	TGTGCCATCAGTGGAACTAATCAGCCCCAGCATTTT
TRBV7-2	few	TRBJ1-1	NA	CASSQGYAEAFF	TGTGCCAGCAGCCAAGGCTACGCTGAAGCTTTCTTT
TRBV5-1	few	TRBJ2-7	TRBD2	CATSTSGSYEQYF	TGCGCCACCTCGACTAGCGGCTCCTACGAGCAGTACTTC
TRBV6-1	NA	TRBJ2-6	NA	CASSLRQTFTSSGANVLTF	TGTGCCAGCAGTCTCCGACAGACATTTACCAGCTCTGGGGCCAACGTCCTGACTTTC
TRBV29-1	NA	TRBJ1-3	NA	CSQGLRGNTIYF	TGCAGCCAAGGCCTCCGGGGAAACACCATATATTTT
TRBV20-1	NA	TRBJ2-7	TRBD2	CSAAHSGSSYEQYF	TGCAGTGCTGCTCACAGCGGGAGTTCCTACGAGCAGTACTTC
TRBV5-1	NA	TRBJ2-7	NA	CASSSTSTSYEQYF	TGCGCCAGCAGCTCTACCTCGACCTCCTACGAGCAGTACTTC
TRBV5-6	NA	TRBJ1-1	NA	CASTYLNTEAFF	TGTGCCAGCACTTACTTGAACACTGAAGCTTTCTTT
TRBV7-8	many	TRBJ2-7	TRBD2	CASSLDTSGYEQYF	TGTGCCAGCAGCTTGGACACTAGCGGGTACGAGCAGTACTTC
TRBV7-9	many	TRBJ2-5	NA	CASSQGRQETQYF	TGTGCCAGCAGCCAGGGTAGGCAAGAGACCCAGTACTTC
TRBV29-1	NA	TRBJ1-1	TRBD1	CSVVGDRASNTEAFF	TGCAGCGTTGTAGGGGACAGGGCTTCGAACACTGAAGCTTTCTTT
TRBV12-5	NA	TRBJ2-5	NA	CARSTRAQETQYF	TGTGCTAGATCCACGAGGGCCCAAGAGACCCAGTACTTC
TRBV7-9	many	TRBJ1-5	NA	CASSLINQPQHF	TGTGCCAGCAGCTTAATCAATCAGCCCCAGCATTTT
TRBV7-2	NA	TRBJ1-6	TRBD1	CASSLGPVGQGSSPLHF	TGTGCCAGCAGCTTAGGTCCGGTTGGACAGGGAAGTTCACCCCTCCACTTT
TRBV2	few	TRBJ2-7	NA	CASSAGGIGGLEQYF	TGTGCCAGCAGTGCGGGGGGAATAGGGGGACTCGAGCAGTACTTC
TRBV14	NA	TRBJ1-6	TRBD1	CASSLDRAELPLHF	TGTGCCAGCAGTTTAGACAGGGCCGAGTTGCCCCTCCACTTT
TRBV7-3	many	TRBJ1-6	NA	CASSPRAGSPLHF	TGTGCCAGCAGTCCGAGGGCGGGTTCACCCCTCCACTTT
TRBV7-9	NA	TRBJ1-2	TRBD1	CASSPRTGPYGYTF	TGTGCCAGCAGCCCCCGGACAGGGCCCTATGGCTACACCTTC
TRBV15	NA	TRBJ1-1	NA	CATSREHGVPDSDTEAFF	TGTGCCACCAGCAGAGAACACGGGGTTCCAGACTCAGACACTGAAGCTTTCTTT